The rows below give T cell receptor beta chains drawn from one sample of a study of blood T cell repertoires in COVID-19. The method was immunoSEQ multiplex PCR; TCRdb's version includes in-frame clones alone and lacks a portion of them. The table lists roughly 32,000 clones, 85% to 95% of them singletons. The source material was peripheral blood. Receptors originate from a male donor with active COVID-19. The CDR3 runs from the conserved cysteine through the conserved F or W. A D gene is named only where the DNA matches it firmly.

TRBV9 | NA | CASSVGGHEQFF
TRBV5-4 | NA | CASSSTPGTANTGELFF
TRBV15 | NA | CATSRDRGNQPQHF
TRBV15 | NA | CATSSRGGRTGELFF
TRBV5-4 | TRBD1 | CASSSGGTGGEKLFF
TRBV4-1 | NA | CASSQAVLKTGTRYNEQFF
TRBV18 | NA | CASSPGPTGELFF
TRBV15 | TRBD1 | CATRADRGLHTEAFF
TRBV27 | NA | CASLKQNRLGNTEAFF
TRBV19 | NA | CASSSAYDSLGYEQYF
TRBV5-1 | NA | CASSSDPTGNEKLFF
TRBV3-1/TRBV3-2 | NA | CASSQEILEDNEQFF
TRBV5-1 | TRBD1 | CASREQGALGETQYF
TRBV15 | TRBD1 | CATSRGQLNEKLFF
TRBV20-1 | NA | CSARRGGGYTF